The source of this T cell receptor (beta chain) is a study of blood T cell repertoires in COVID-19. Study context: From the United States, Italy and Spain came samples of acute and convalescent COVID-19. T cells, B-cell-depleted T cells, or PBMCs supplied cDNA or gDNA.

While infection was still active, Seattle patients were enrolled and then followed longitudinally. This clone was detected only a few times. How the authors handled the data: How many nucleated cells were present was estimated from reference gene primer amplification. Only in-frame clones appear in the TCRdb table, and some are missing; sequencing was by immunoSEQ multiplex PCR. V and J calls and clone size are as listed in that table; D and trimming were resolved from the DNA. The profile shows around 37,000 clones, around 74% of them singletons. The clonotype comes from a man between 65 and 80 years old with COVID-19, enrolled during active disease. The source material was peripheral blood.

As DNA, the CDR3 is TGTGCCAGCAGCCACGACAGTGGGACTGAAGCTTTCTTT. This sequence encodes CASSHDSGTEAFF. The gene calls are TRBV11-3 and TRBJ1-1, with D perhaps matching TRBD1 (5 bases). CDR1 is SGHNT and CDR2 is YENEEA in the germline V gene. The CDR3 spans 13 residues. V lost 5 bases to trimming and J lost 5 bases, with 12 bases between them.